This is a list of T cell receptor beta chains from one sample in a study of shared clonotypes between healthy human individuals. Only in-frame clones appear in the TCRdb table, and some are missing; sequencing was by immunoSEQ multiplex PCR. The sample includes about 2.4 million clones, over 85% of them seen just once. Sequencing was carried out using naive CD4+ T cells sorted from blood. Receptors originate from a man aged 18 to 30 in good health. Both conserved end residues are part of each CDR3.

v_gene: TRBV2
len: 14
j_gene: TRBJ1-5
CDR3aa: CASSEDFYYQPQHF

v_gene: TRBV2
len: 14
j_gene: TRBJ2-7
CDR3aa: CASKSRPNSYEQYF

v_gene: TRBV9
len: 14
j_gene: TRBJ2-1
CDR3aa: CASSVVAAYNEQFF

v_gene: TRBV2
len: 16
j_gene: TRBJ1-3
CDR3aa: CASRTDESFSGNTIYF

v_gene: TRBV2
len: 14
j_gene: TRBJ1-2
CDR3aa: CASSKGQGNYGYTF

v_gene: TRBV6-6
len: 13
j_gene: TRBJ2-1
CDR3aa: CASGIGQHNEQFF

v_gene: TRBV18
len: 13
j_gene: TRBJ2-7
CDR3aa: CASSLDRTLEQYF

v_gene: TRBV5-1
len: 15
j_gene: TRBJ2-1
CDR3aa: CASSLNPGQGNEQFF

v_gene: TRBV6-4
len: 15
j_gene: TRBJ1-5
CDR3aa: CASNPQTGRNQPQHF

v_gene: TRBV6-1
len: 14
j_gene: TRBJ2-7
CDR3aa: CASSEGAPPYEQYF

v_gene: TRBV11-2
len: 16
j_gene: TRBJ2-1
CDR3aa: CASSLRTSGRANEQFF

v_gene: TRBV7-2
len: 13
j_gene: TRBJ1-1
CDR3aa: CASSSLTGTEAFF

v_gene: TRBV2
len: 15
j_gene: TRBJ2-7
CDR3aa: CASSIGTGGTYEQYF

v_gene: TRBV5-4
len: 16
j_gene: TRBJ1-2
CDR3aa: CASSLEAGPPVDGYTF

v_gene: TRBV30
len: 12
j_gene: TRBJ2-7
CDR3aa: CAWRGAPQEQYF

v_gene: TRBV12-5
len: 16
j_gene: TRBJ2-7
CDR3aa: CASGLGRGEHWDEQYF

v_gene: TRBV25-1
len: 13
j_gene: TRBJ2-5
CDR3aa: CASRRGAQETQYF

v_gene: TRBV7-9
len: 16
j_gene: TRBJ2-5
CDR3aa: CASSLGRDWRGETQYF

v_gene: TRBV5-4
len: 16
j_gene: TRBJ2-4
CDR3aa: CASSLGDSLGKNIQYF

v_gene: TRBV27
len: 14
j_gene: TRBJ1-1
CDR3aa: CASSLGQMNTEAFF